The 21 T cell receptor beta chains listed next were all sequenced from one sample in a study of cytomegalovirus exposure and HLA in healthy donors. With 60 Vbeta and 13 Jbeta primers, the PCR was carried out. The table came from immunoSEQ multiplex PCR; TCRdb's copy has only in-frame clones and leaves some out. The sample holds 100,000 to 150,000 clones; approximately 85% are singletons and the top ten take roughly 1.8%. Source material: PBMCs. The receptors originated from a boy aged 5 to 17 in good health and CMV-seronegative.

The genes are TRBV11-3 and TRBJ2-7; D is perhaps TRBD2 (5 bases). The germline V gene encodes CDR1 SGHNT and CDR2 YENEEA. The CDR3 is made up of 11 amino acids. Trimming cost V 5 bases and J 3 bases, with 5 bases left between them. In DNA form, the CDR3 reads TGTGCCAGCAGCCGGGGCTACGAGCAGTACTTC. It is translated as CASSRGYEQYF.

The rearrangement uses TRBV13 and TRBJ2-1; tentative D call: TRBD2 (6 bases). Germline CDR1 reads PRHDT; CDR2 reads FYEKMQ (reference sequence). V lost 5 bases, J lost 0 bases, and 14 bases lay in between. This CDR3 is 16 amino acids long. CDR3 amino acids: CASSTFSGFSYNEQFF. As DNA, the CDR3 is TGTGCCAGCAGCACCTTTAGCGGCTTCTCCTACAATGAGCAGTTCTTC.

This clone was detected only a few times. Sequence at one end of the junction differs from germline and may be a read error. This chain uses TRBV6-1 with TRBJ2-4; TRBD1 agrees at 10 bases. Germline CDR1 MNHNS, CDR2 SASEGT. The CDR3 extends over 15 amino acids. Written as DNA, the CDR3 is TGTGCCAGCAGTGAATATCGGGACAGGGGCTTTATCGATGGCTTC. Translated: CASSEYRDRGFIDGF.

This sequence joins TRBV5-1 and TRBJ2-7; 10 nucleotides line up with TRBD1. Germline-derived CDR1 and CDR2 are SGHRS and YFSETQ. This CDR3 spans 14 amino acids. Losses at the gene ends were 3 bases for V and 6 bases for J; bases not matched to a gene: 6. CDR3 protein: CASSWDRGEGEQYF. In nucleotides, the CDR3 is TGCGCCAGCAGCTGGGACAGGGGCGAAGGCGAGCAGTACTTC.

V usage is TRBV5-1 and J usage is TRBJ2-3; TRBD2 aligns across 8 bases. The ends lost 8 bases at V and 4 bases at J; junction bases unmatched: 12. This CDR3 contains 15 residues. The germline V gene encodes CDR1 SGHRS and CDR2 YFSETQ. CDR3: CASTRAGVLPDTQYF. The CDR3 bases are TGCGCCAGTACTCGAGCGGGAGTCTTGCCAGATACGCAGTATTTT.

The chain is built from TRBV4-1 and TRBJ2-5; maybe TRBD1 (6 bases). Germline-derived CDR1 and CDR2 are MGHRA and YSYEKL. V was pared by 0 bases and J by 4 bases, with 15 bases between. The CDR3 consists of 16 residues. CDR3 coding DNA: TGCGCCAGCAGCCAAGATAAAGGGCTAGGGGGAGAGACCCAGTACTTC. Translating it yields CASSQDKGLGGETQYF.

The V and J genes are TRBV30 and TRBJ2-7; D is perhaps TRBD2 (6 bases). Deletions cut 0 bases from V and 9 bases from J, with 24 bases between. Per germline, CDR1 GTSNPN and CDR2 SVGIG (reference sequence). CDR3 size: 16 residues. The CDR3 here is CAWSVQEGSGRVGQYF. As DNA, the CDR3 is TGTGCCTGGAGTGTACAGGAGGGATCGGGCCGTGTAGGGCAGTACTTC.

The genes are TRBV13 and TRBJ1-1, with D perhaps TRBD1 (5 bases). The CDR3 covers 17 residues. V lost 4 bases, J lost 4 bases, and 22 bases lay in between. Germline assignment: CDR1 PRHDT and CDR2 FYEKMQ (reference sequence). CDR3 protein: CASSSRVDRGRGTEAFF. For the CDR3, the DNA is TGTGCCAGCAGCTCCCGGGTGGACCGGGGGAGAGGCACTGAAGCTTTCTTT.

The V and J genes are TRBV5-5 and TRBJ1-5; D unclear. CDR1 is SGHKS, CDR2 YYEKEE, per germline (reference sequence). Between the trimmed V and J ends, which lost 0 bases and 5 bases, there was a span of 9 bases. The CDR3 contains 14 residues. The CDR3 is CASSLAEAYQPQHF. Here the CDR3 DNA reads TGTGCCAGCAGCTTGGCAGAGGCCTATCAGCCCCAGCATTTT.

J is TRBJ1-2 and V is TRBV5-4, with 8 bases fitting TRBD1. Germline lookup yields CDR1 SGHNT and CDR2 YYREEE (reference sequence). After removal of 2 bases from V and 3 bases from J, the junction contained 6 bases not matched to a gene. This CDR3 contains 15 residues. The CDR3 region is CASSFGGQGDYGYTF. Here the CDR3 DNA reads TGTGCCAGCAGCTTCGGCGGACAGGGTGACTATGGCTACACCTTC.

The chain carries TRBV18 and TRBJ1-1; a weak D match, TRBD1 (6 bases). Deletions cut 4 bases from V and 4 bases from J, with 10 bases between. From germline, CDR1 is KGHSH and CDR2 LQKENI. The CDR3 totals 13 residues. This CDR3 is CASSRGHLTEAFF. Written as DNA, the CDR3 is TGTGCCAGCTCACGGGGACATCTCACTGAAGCTTTCTTT.

The chain carries TRBV19 and TRBJ1-1; a possible D gene is TRBD1 (5 bases). With 5 bases removed from V and 4 bases from J, the gap between germline ends came to 14 bases. Germline values: CDR1 LNHDA, CDR2 SQIVND (reference sequence). CDR3 length: 14 amino acids. The DNA of the CDR3 is TGTGCCAGTAGTCCGGAGGGGTCGGGCACTGAAGCTTTCTTT. Amino acids: CASSPEGSGTEAFF.

The table lists this clone with a few counts. V and J are TRBV6-5 and TRBJ1-5, with no clear D. This CDR3 has 14 amino acids. V shed 2 bases and J shed 3 bases, with 8 bases lying between them. The V gene's germline CDR1 is MNHEY and CDR2 SVGAGI. CDR3 sequence: CASSYSPINQPQHF. For the CDR3, the DNA is TGTGCCAGCAGTTACAGCCCGATCAATCAGCCCCAGCATTTT.

In its sample, this clone was seen once. V gene TRBV5-1 combines with J gene TRBJ2-6; 15 nucleotides match TRBD2. Germline trimming cut 2 bases from V and 1 base from J; bases unmatched to any gene: 4. Germline V lookup: CDR1 SGHRS, CDR2 YFSETQ. The CDR3 spans 19 residues. CDR3 in amino acids: CASSFGLAGGFSGANVLTF. In DNA, the CDR3 is TGCGCCAGCAGCTTCGGACTAGCGGGGGGGTTTTCTGGGGCCAACGTCCTGACTTTC.

The count of this clone is one. V usage is TRBV4-3 and J usage is TRBJ1-5; unclear D gene. The ends were cut back, 0 bases at V and 1 base at J, with 7 bases in the middle. Germline V gene data show CDR1 as LGHNA and CDR2 as YSLEER. The CDR3 has 15 amino acids. The CDR3 DNA is TGCGCCAGCAGCCAAGATCAGAACAGCAATCAGCCCCAGCATTTT. This translates into CASSQDQNSNQPQHF.

This chain connects TRBV30 to TRBJ1-2; the match to TRBD1 covers 7 bases. The V gene's germline CDR1 is GTSNPN and CDR2 SVGIG (reference sequence). The trim removed 7 bases at V and 7 bases at J, leaving 3 bases unmatched. The CDR3 is made up of 10 amino acids. DNA for the CDR3: TGTGCCTCTGACAGGGTTGGCTACACCTTC. Its translation is CASDRVGYTF.

V and J are TRBV4-2 and TRBJ2-5; 8 nucleotides match TRBD2. The CDR3 extends over 15 amino acids. CDR1 and CDR2 from the germline V gene are LGHNA and YNFKEQ. Trimming took 3 bases from V and 5 from J; bases not matched to a gene: 8. CDR3 sequence: CASSQSGAGGETQYF. The CDR3 coding sequence is TGTGCCAGCAGCCAGTCCGGGGCGGGAGGCGAGACCCAGTACTTC.

This clone was recorded only once. Compared with germline, one end of the junction differs, possibly owing to a read error. V usage is TRBV19 and J usage is TRBJ2-1, with TRBD2 matching 13 bases. The CDR3 contains 13 residues. Germline CDR1 reads LNHDA; CDR2 reads SQIVND (reference sequence). CDR3 amino acids: CGTSGIIYNEQFF. The CDR3 DNA reads TGCGGGACTAGCGGGATCATCTACAATGAGCAGTTCTTC. Filled out from reference TRBV19 and TRBJ2-1, the complete variable domain reads DGGITQSPKYLFRKEGQNVTLSCEQNLNHDAMYWYRQDPGQGLRLIYYSQIVNDFQKGDIAEGYSVSREKKESFPLTVTSAQKNPTAFYLCGTSGIIYNEQFFGPGTRLTVL.

This clone appeared once. The J gene is TRBJ1-3, the V gene TRBV4-3, with TRBD1 as a possible D gene (6 bases). The CDR3 covers 15 residues. The ends were cut back, 0 bases at V and 5 bases at J, with 11 bases in the middle. Germline V lookup: CDR1 LGHNA, CDR2 YSLEER. CDR3 bases: TGCGCCAGCAGCCAAGACCCCAGGGGAAGAAACACCATATATTTT. Amino acid sequence: CASSQDPRGRNTIYF.

A few counts support this clone. J is TRBJ1-2 and V is TRBV19, with 9 nucleotides matching TRBD1. V dropped 5 bases and J dropped 2; count of bases not matched to a gene: 6. Germline V gene lookup returns CDR1 LNHDA and CDR2 SQIVND (reference sequence). This CDR3 is 15 amino acids long. CDR3 sequence (DNA): TGTGCCAGTAGTGTACAGGGGGCTCCGAACTATGGCTACACCTTC. Translating gives CASSVQGAPNYGYTF.

The gene calls are TRBV4-3 and TRBJ1-1; D might be TRBD1 (5 bases). The CDR3 is 18 amino acids. Germline CDR1 reads LGHNA; CDR2 reads YSLEER. V lost 0 bases and J 3 bases, leaving 20 bases between the germline ends. The CDR3, as DNA: TGCGCCAGCAGCCAAGAAACGGGGGTTTTGGGATTGTACACTGAAGCTTTCTTT. Residues: CASSQETGVLGLYTEAFF.